The entry below describes one TCR beta chain. Its binding antigen is unknown. No per-base quality is available; no much larger clone lies one base away. The sample is drawn from a study of shared clonotypes between healthy human individuals (TCRdb year 2020). Regarding the research as a whole: The cohort comprised a couple of women and three men aged 18 to 49 years. Different laboratories and diverse techniques were used to prepare libraries and sequence TCR repertoires, to increase sequencing depth and limit assay-specific biases. Per donor, three plates each were used for CD4 naive and CD4 memory, two for CD8 naive, and one for CD8 memory. To estimate repertoire size and how much clonotypes are shared between individuals, the study performed deep sequencing of blood TCR repertoires from a few healthy adults. Per donor, leukapheresis produced somewhere between about 0.8 and 9 billion PBMCs. The investigation overall reported the following: Only blood was sampled, and tissue TCR repertoires likely differ from those in blood. The small number of donors limited the genetic and exposure-history diversity represented. Naive subsets generally had larger estimated clonotype richness than memory subsets did. Compared with non-shared clonotypes, the clonotypes found in all four sorted-subset donors had higher generation probabilities. When several donors were compared, the shared fraction of clonotypes was about 5% for naive CD4, about 4% for naive CD8, about 2.5% for memory CD4, and 0.4% for memory CD8. Incomplete sequencing was indicated by rarefaction of sorted-subset datasets, despite the large sequencing depth. Based on pairwise subsampling, the degree of clonotype sharing among donors was expected to be affected by sequencing depth.

Using the deep immunoSEQ assay, multiplex PCR amplified TCR CDR3 regions from genomic DNA. For each cell subset, the extracted genomic DNA was distributed evenly across all wells of several immunoSEQ 96-well plates, and each plate served as one replicate. Each replicate PCR for sorted subsets received about 200 ng genomic DNA, equal to tens of thousands of T cell genomes. Purified libraries were measured with a Qubit 3.0 fluorometer, size-checked on a Bioanalyzer 2100, and measured again with the KAPA Library Quantification kit. Each immunoSEQ 96-well plate was sequenced on its own single-read 150-cycle Illumina NextSeq 550 flow cell. Turning to the authors' computational methods: Because only junctional sequences without quality scores were contained in the immunoSEQ output, filtering matching that applied to full-length reads could not be performed. Sequences were annotated with PyIR, a Python wrapper for IgBLAST v1.9, using IMGT germline references to assign V/J genes and CDR3. Reads were filtered out if the reads had weak V/J assignments (E-value above 1e-6), no CDR3, stop codons, out-of-frame junctions, or ambiguous translated residues. V3J clonotypes were defined as sequences sharing the same inferred V gene, J gene, and CDR3 amino acid sequence. To compute the percentage overlap between repertoires, the number of shared unique clonotypes was divided by the size of the smaller repertoire. RTK rarefaction, the Chao1 estimator, and Recon v2.1 estimates of unobserved clonotypes were used to assess repertoire richness. For all TCRbeta clonotypes obtained by the gDNA method from several donors, generation probabilities were computed with OLGA. TCRdb holds this immuneACCESS table with in-frame rearrangements only. Some clones are missing; in checked studies, unresolved V genes explain under half, and the rest has no known cause. That table furnishes V, J and clone size, whereas the DNA furnished D and trimming. In all, the sample holds 2.5 million or so clones, and more than 90% of those were seen once. Of the sample, over 0.12% falls within the top ten clones.

Donors were healthy HIV-negative adults with no recently reported acute infections or vaccinations. Every donor was a Caucasian adult living in Nashville, Tennessee, USA. Magnetic negative selection was used to enrich CD4+ T cells, after which naive cells were positively selected on CD45RA and the negative fraction became the memory subset. After blood collection by leukapheresis, PBMCs were isolated using Ficoll-Histopaque density gradient centrifugation and then cryopreserved in the vapor phase of liquid nitrogen. Analytical flow cytometry was used to check the purity and quantity of each magnetically sorted T cell population. Genomic DNA was isolated from each sorted fraction and quantified by UV absorbance on a Nanodrop 2000c. The CDR3, from cysteine to phenylalanine, totals 15 residues. The kept DNA is CDR3 alone, 45 bases in frame from the first base. Trimmed from V: 6 bases; trimmed from J: 0 bases; junction bases lacking a gene match: 4. The germline V gene yields ENHRY for CDR1 and SYGVKD for CDR2.

The sample taken for sequencing was naive CD4+ T cells sorted from blood. Interpreted using the paper, the cell subset or site label stands for: CD45RA+ positively selected. The rearrangement combines TRBV10-3 with TRBJ2-7; 11 bases in the middle match TRBD2. The receptor was isolated from a man younger than 35 in good health. The CDR3 protein: CAIRQTSGDSYEQYF. The nucleotides are TGTGCCATCAGGCAGACTAGCGGGGACTCCTACGAGCAGTACTTC.